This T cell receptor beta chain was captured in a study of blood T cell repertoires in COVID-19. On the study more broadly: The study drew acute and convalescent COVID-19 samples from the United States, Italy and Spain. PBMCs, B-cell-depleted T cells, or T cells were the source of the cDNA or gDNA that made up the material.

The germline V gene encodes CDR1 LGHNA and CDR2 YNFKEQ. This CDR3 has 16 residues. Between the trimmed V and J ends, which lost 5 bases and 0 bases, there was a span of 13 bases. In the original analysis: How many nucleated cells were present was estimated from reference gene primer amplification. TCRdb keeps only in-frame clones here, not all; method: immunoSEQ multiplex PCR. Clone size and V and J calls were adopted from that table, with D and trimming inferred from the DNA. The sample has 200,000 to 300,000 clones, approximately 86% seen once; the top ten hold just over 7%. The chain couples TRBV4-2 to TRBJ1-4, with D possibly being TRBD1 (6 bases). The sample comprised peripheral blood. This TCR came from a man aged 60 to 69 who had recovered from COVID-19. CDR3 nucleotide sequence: TGTGCCAGCAGCGACGCGGCAGGGGCAACTAATGAAAAACTGTTTTTT. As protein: CASSDAAGATNEKLFF.